This record covers a single T cell receptor (beta chain). This clone's antigen is unknown. Qualities for individual bases were not recorded, and no much larger clone is one base off. The sample originates from a study of brain metastases from non-small cell lung cancer (dated by TCRdb to between 2017 and 2020). Regarding the complete study: In non-small-cell lung cancer patients, the researchers characterized the immune microenvironment of brain metastases and primary tumors that had been resected as matched pairs.

A total of 39 patients with non-small-cell lung cancer that had been surgically resected, each with specimens from both a primary tumor and a brain metastasis, made up the cohort. Counted from cysteine to phenylalanine, this CDR3 has 15 amino acids. The retained sequence is limited to the CDR3, 45 bases, with the frame set at the first base. The CDR1 and CDR2 encoded by the germline V gene (reference sequence) are LNHNV and YYDKDF. Clipping removes 5 bases from V and 5 bases from J, with 8 as the unmatched junction base count. Receptors were amplified or captured by the immunoSEQ multiplex PCR assay. T-cell receptor beta chain repertoire sequencing was carried out together with a 770-gene immune expression panel. TCRdb obtained this table from immuneACCESS and retained in-frame rearrangements with V and J assigned. These tables miss some clones; where compared with another copy, unresolved V genes account for less than half of the shortfall, and the remainder is unexplained. This sample holds 2,000 to 2,500 clones; roughly 80% were observed only once. The ten largest clones add up to about 9% of the sample.

The chain joins TRBV15 to TRBJ2-5; a stretch of 10 junction bases matches TRBD2. The sequence was collected from a donor aged 40 or over with non-small cell lung cancer. Input material: tumor-adjacent normal tissue. The DNA is as follows: TGTGCCACCAGCGAAGAGCGGGAGGGGTGGGAGACCCAGTACTTC. Its protein product is CATSEEREGWETQYF.